The 5 T cell receptor beta chains listed next were all sequenced from one sample in a study of sequential checkpoint blockade in melanoma. Treatment denoted: randomized to nivolumab then ipilimumab (arm A) or the reverse (arm B). The data were produced by immunoSEQ multiplex PCR, yet TCRdb's version contains in-frame clones alone and is incomplete. The data contain 20,000 to 25,000 clones, about 27% of them singletons. This material consisted of tumor tissue (inferred from file names), taken from a patient given nivolumab and ipilimumab in sequence. All receptors derive from a human donor with melanoma.

This clone appeared a few times. V usage is TRBV28 and J usage is TRBJ1-5, with TRBD1 matching over 8 bases. V shed 6 bases, J shed 2 bases, and the junction held 6 bases outside the gene matches. The CDR3 extends over 15 amino acids. CDR1 MDHEN and CDR2 SYDVKM come from the germline V gene. CDR3 amino acids: CASRRTGNGNQPQHF. The CDR3, as DNA: TGTGCCAGCAGGAGGACAGGGAACGGCAATCAGCCCCAGCATTTT.

There are a few counts of this clone. The gene calls are TRBV19 and TRBJ1-5; D not certain. This CDR3 has 15 amino acids. V was trimmed by 0 bases and J by 5 bases, leaving 11 bases between them. Germline V gives CDR1 LNHDA, CDR2 SQIVND (reference sequence). The CDR3 DNA follows: TGTGCCAGTAGTATAGATCTCGGCAGTCATCAGCCCCAGCATTTT. Translation: CASSIDLGSHQPQHF.

This rearrangement joins TRBV10-2 to TRBJ1-4; possible D gene TRBD1, 5 bases. Trimming took 5 bases from V and 2 from J, leaving 9 bases between them. The CDR3 consists of 14 residues. Looked up from germline, CDR1 is WSHSY and CDR2 is SAAADI. In nucleotides, the CDR3 is TGCGCCAGCAGTCTGGGACCGACTAATGAAAAACTGTTTTTT. Encoded protein: CASSLGPTNEKLFF.

The J gene is TRBJ2-1, the V gene TRBV19; 10 positions match TRBD2. Per germline, CDR1 LNHDA and CDR2 SQIVND (reference sequence). Trimming cost V 5 bases and J 0 bases; bases outside gene matches: 7. There are 17 residues in the CDR3. CDR3 residues: CASSSPAGGGSYNEQFF. CDR3 sequence (DNA): TGTGCCAGTAGTTCTCCAGCGGGAGGGGGCTCCTACAATGAGCAGTTCTTC.

The sample holds many counts of this clone. The V gene is TRBV6-8, the J gene TRBJ2-1; 8 bases match TRBD2. V shed 5 bases and J 2 bases; nucleotides not matched to a gene: 8. This CDR3 contains 16 residues. CDR1 and CDR2 from the germline V gene are MNHGY and SAAAGT. The CDR3 protein is CASSPGLAGPYNEQFF. The CDR3 coding sequence is TGTGCCAGCAGTCCCGGACTAGCTGGGCCCTACAATGAGCAGTTCTTC.